These 31 T cell receptor beta chains originate from one sample sequenced in a study of Ad26.COV2.S vaccination and SARS-CoV-2 variants. Treatment here: around 19 received Ad26.COV2.S at low or high dose, single or two shots; several received placebo; per-sample allocation not given. Sampling was performed 63 days after the first vaccine or placebo injection. The table came from immunoSEQ multiplex PCR; TCRdb's copy has only in-frame clones and leaves some out. The table lists about 680,000 clones, 80% to 90% of them singletons. The specimen comprised peripheral blood, sampled in a trial of Ad26.COV2.S vaccine versus placebo. Receptor source: a person between 18 and 65 years old who received the Ad26.COV2.S COVID-19 vaccine or a placebo.

Of note for this clone: At the DNA level, this CDR3 is encoded by other sequences in the same sample as well. The rearrangement links TRBV29-1 to TRBJ1-1; D may be TRBD1 (5 bases). The CDR3 length is 12 residues. Germline CDR1 is SQVTM and CDR2 is ANQGSEA. V was cut by 4 bases and J by 1 base, with 7 bases left in between. The CDR3 sequence is CSVGQRNTEAFF. The CDR3 DNA sequence: TGCAGCGTTGGACAGCGGAACACTGAAGCTTTCTTT.

A remark on this clone: Other nucleotide sequences in the sample specify the same CDR3. This chain uses TRBV7-2 with TRBJ1-3; possible D gene TRBD1, 5 bases. The CDR3 loop spans 14 amino acids. CDR1 is SGHTA and CDR2 is FQGNSA in the germline V gene. V lost 3 bases and J 4 bases, leaving 10 bases between the germline ends. In DNA form, the CDR3 reads TGTGCCAGCAGCTTGGCAGGGAGCGGAAACACCATATATTTT. Translation gives CASSLAGSGNTIYF.

This chain links TRBV7-9 with TRBJ1-1; unclear D gene. V was trimmed by 4 bases and J by 10 bases, leaving 16 bases between them. CDR3 size: 13 residues. Germline V lookup: CDR1 SEHNR, CDR2 FQNEAQ (reference sequence). For the CDR3, the DNA is TGTGCCAGCAGCTCAGAGCCGGGCCCGCGAGCTTTCTTT. Its protein is CASSSEPGPRAFF.

This chain joins TRBV10-1 and TRBJ2-1, with TRBD2 identical over 9 bases. CDR1 is WNHNN, CDR2 SYGVQD, per germline (reference sequence). J gave up 10 bases and V 6 bases, and 7 bases lay outside the gene matches. The CDR3 length is 13 residues. DNA of the CDR3: TGCGCCAGCAGCCCCGGACTAGCGAACGAGCAGTTCTTC. Residues: CASSPGLANEQFF.

The J gene is TRBJ1-2, the V gene TRBV5-6; 8 bases line up with TRBD1. Germline V CDR1 and CDR2: SGHDT, YYEEEE. The CDR3 is 15 amino acids. V gave up 2 bases and J gave up 5 bases; unmatched junction bases: 8. Written as DNA, the CDR3 is TGTGCCAGCAGCTTAAAGCCAGGGGGCCCGTATGGCTACACCTTC. Translated, it gives CASSLKPGGPYGYTF.

The rearrangement links TRBV2 to TRBJ2-2, with D uncertain. V shed 5 bases and J shed 1 base, with 11 bases lying between them. In germline, CDR1 is SNHLY, CDR2 FYNNEI. This CDR3 has 15 residues. The CDR3 loop is CASSLAGVNTGELFF. The CDR3 DNA sequence: TGTGCCAGCAGTCTGGCCGGAGTGAACACCGGGGAGCTGTTTTTT.

J is TRBJ1-2 and V is TRBV6-2 or TRBV6-3, with D uncertain. The CDR3 is 13 amino acids. CDR1 is MNHEY and CDR2 is SVGEGT in the germline V gene. V gave up 2 bases and J gave up 2 bases, with 6 bases separating them. The chain's CDR3 is CASSYRVNYGYTF. The CDR3 DNA reads as TGTGCCAGCAGTTACCGGGTGAACTATGGCTACACCTTC.

CDR3 in amino acids: CATSDFLTDTQYF. CDR3 DNA: TGTGCCACCAGTGATTTCCTCACAGATACGCAGTATTTT. The rearrangement joins TRBV24-1 to TRBJ2-3; D gene uncertain. From germline, CDR1 is KGHDR and CDR2 SFDVKD. Trimming took off 1 base at V and 2 bases at J, with 3 bases between the two ends. The CDR3 covers 13 residues.

This sequence joins TRBV27 and TRBJ2-7; weak D call: TRBD2 (7 bases). CDR3 length: 14 amino acids. CDR1 and CDR2 (germline): MNHEY, SMNVEV (reference sequence). V lost 6 bases and J lost 2, with 14 bases in between. The CDR3 DNA is TGTGCCAGCAGCTTAACAGGGAGGGCCTACGAGCAGTACTTC. Amino acid sequence: CASSLTGRAYEQYF.

The chain couples TRBV6-1 to TRBJ1-2, with 9 nucleotides matching TRBD1. The trim removed 4 bases at V and 2 bases at J, leaving 5 bases unmatched. Germline loops: CDR1 MNHNS, CDR2 SASEGT. This CDR3 comprises 15 residues. Written as DNA, the CDR3 is TGTGCCAGCAGTGCCACAGGGGGCGCGAACTATGGCTACACCTTC. This sequence encodes CASSATGGANYGYTF.

The rearrangement joins TRBV15 to TRBJ2-1; D might be TRBD1 (6 bases). The V gene lost 2 bases and the J gene lost 1 base, with 9 bases spanning the gap. Germline V gene data show CDR1 as LNHNV and CDR2 as YYDKDF (reference sequence). This CDR3 spans 15 amino acids. CDR3: CATSRQGFSYNEQFF. CDR3 coding DNA: TGTGCCACCAGCAGACAGGGGTTTTCCTACAATGAGCAGTTCTTC.

As concerns this clone: The identical CDR3 is also encoded by other nucleotide sequences in the sample. The chain has TRBV12-3 or TRBV12-4 and TRBJ2-7; a weak D match, TRBD2 (6 bases). Trimming took off 3 bases at V and 4 bases at J, with 7 bases between the two ends. The CDR3 spans 12 residues. CDR3 nucleotides: TGTGCCAGCAGTTTGGCGGGGTACGAGCAGTACTTC. This encodes CASSLAGYEQYF.

The chain has TRBV2 and TRBJ1-5, with TRBD1 matching over 7 bases. Germline V gene lookup returns CDR1 SNHLY and CDR2 FYNNEI. This CDR3 spans 12 amino acids. Trimming at V came to 11 bases and at J to 6 bases, leaving 7 bases not matched to a gene. CDR3 bases: TGTGCCCGTGGGGACAGACTTCAGCCCCAGCATTTT. This translates into CARGDRLQPQHF.

V is TRBV5-1 and J is TRBJ1-2; 7 nucleotides agree with TRBD1. There are 15 residues in the CDR3. Trimming removed 3 bases from V and 0 bases from J; junction bases left unmatched: 5. Germline lookup yields CDR1 SGHRS and CDR2 YFSETQ. CDR3 DNA sequence: TGCGCCAGCAGCTCGGACAGGCCAACTAACTATGGCTACACCTTC. Encoded protein: CASSSDRPTNYGYTF.

The chain recombines TRBV4-2 with TRBJ2-3, with D possibly TRBD2 on 6 matching bases. V lost 4 bases and J 2 bases, leaving 16 bases between the germline ends. CDR3 length: 16 residues. Germline CDR1 LGHNA, CDR2 YNFKEQ. In DNA form, the CDR3 reads TGTGCCAGCAGCCGGAACCCGGGGGAATCCACAGATACGCAGTATTTT. It is translated as CASSRNPGESTDTQYF.

The V gene is TRBV7-2, the J gene TRBJ2-2; 8 nucleotides match TRBD1. The germline V gene encodes CDR1 SGHTA and CDR2 FQGNSA. The CDR3 contains 16 residues. V trimming: 5 bases; J trimming: 1 base; junction bases outside the gene matches: 6. CDR3 in amino acids: CASSLRQGWNTGELFF. The CDR3 region has the DNA TGTGCCAGCAGCCTCCGACAGGGGTGGAACACCGGGGAGCTGTTTTTT.

V usage is TRBV30 and J usage is TRBJ1-2; 8 bases are a match to TRBD1. The CDR3 has 14 residues. Per germline, CDR1 GTSNPN and CDR2 SVGIG (reference sequence). V was pared by 3 bases and J by 8 bases, with 11 bases of the junction left unmatched. The CDR3 spells CAWRVGGQGGGYTF. The CDR3 coding sequence is TGTGCCTGGAGAGTGGGAGGACAGGGAGGAGGCTACACCTTC.

The gene calls are TRBV19 and TRBJ1-5, with 9 bases fitting TRBD1. The CDR3 loop spans 17 amino acids. Germline CDR1 reads LNHDA; CDR2 reads SQIVND (reference sequence). V shed 1 base and J 3 bases; nucleotides not matched to a gene: 7. The CDR3 sequence is CASSIGPHRGLNQPQHF. Written as DNA, the CDR3 is TGTGCCAGTAGTATAGGCCCTCACAGGGGGCTCAATCAGCCCCAGCATTTT.

The chain links TRBV5-1 to TRBJ2-3, with a possible D match to TRBD2 (5 bases). Germline V gene data show CDR1 as SGHRS and CDR2 as YFSETQ. The CDR3 spans 15 residues. V lost 0 bases and J lost 4, with 12 bases in between. The CDR3 sequence: CASSLESGFADTQYF. In DNA, the CDR3 is TGCGCCAGCAGCTTGGAATCGGGGTTTGCAGATACGCAGTATTTT.

The V and J genes are TRBV12-5 and TRBJ2-1; perhaps TRBD1 as D (6 bases). Germline-derived CDR1 and CDR2 are LGHNT and FRNRAP. Trimming cost V 7 bases and J 3 bases, with 10 bases left between them. The CDR3 covers 13 residues. The CDR3 region has the DNA TGTGCTAGTGCTAGGGACAACTACAATGAGCAGTTCTTC. Translated: CASARDNYNEQFF.

This clone was seen a few times. V is TRBV3-1 (or the pseudogene TRBV3-2) and J is TRBJ1-4; D remains unclear. The CDR3 length is 16 residues. The germline V gene has CDR1 LGHDT and CDR2 YNNKEL (reference sequence). V was clipped by 0 bases and J by 3 bases, with 11 bases between them. The CDR3, as DNA: TGTGCCAGCAGCCAAGATCCTGAGGAGCCTAATGAAAAACTGTTTTTT. Protein product: CASSQDPEEPNEKLFF.

The genes are TRBV4-1 and TRBJ2-3; tentative D call: TRBD1 (5 bases). There are 16 residues in the CDR3. Germline values: CDR1 MGHRA, CDR2 YSYEKL. V lost 1 base and J 1 base, leaving 12 bases between the germline ends. The CDR3, as DNA: TGCGCCAGCAGCCAAGCTGATGGGGCGGGCACAGATACGCAGTATTTT. Its translation is CASSQADGAGTDTQYF.

This clone appeared once. This chain links TRBV6-4 with TRBJ1-1, with D possibly matching TRBD1 (5 bases). This CDR3 contains 11 residues. Germline V gene sequence: CDR1 MRHNA, CDR2 SNTAGT. With 4 bases removed from V and 7 bases from J, the gap between germline ends came to 7 bases. Written as DNA, the CDR3 is TGTGCCAGCAGTGGGGGGGATGAAGCTTTCTTT. As protein: CASSGGDEAFF.

The rearrangement joins TRBV2 to TRBJ2-3, with 12 bases identical to TRBD2. Trimming removed 5 bases from V and 5 bases from J; junction bases left unmatched: 8. Germline V gene data show CDR1 as SNHLY and CDR2 as FYNNEI. This CDR3 is 16 amino acids long. The CDR3 loop is CASSSLAGGREDTQYF. CDR3 nucleotide sequence: TGTGCCAGCAGTTCACTAGCGGGGGGCCGAGAAGATACGCAGTATTTT.

The gene calls are TRBV29-1 and TRBJ1-1; no clear D gene. V was pared by 6 bases and J by 1 base, with 15 bases between. This CDR3 region has 14 residues. Germline CDR1 SQVTM, CDR2 ANQGSEA. The CDR3 protein is CSVADLMGNTEAFF. CDR3 DNA: TGCAGCGTCGCAGATCTGATGGGGAACACTGAAGCTTTCTTT.

The V and J genes are TRBV5-4 and TRBJ1-6; possibly TRBD1 for D (5 bases). In germline, CDR1 is SGHNT, CDR2 YYREEE (reference sequence). V was shortened by 0 bases and J by 10 bases, with 14 bases between the two germline ends. CDR3 size: 15 residues. The CDR3 DNA follows: TGTGCCAGCAGCTTGGCCGGAGCCTCAGGGTCACCCCTCCACTTT. Encoded protein: CASSLAGASGSPLHF.

The chain links TRBV5-1 to TRBJ2-7; no definite D call. This CDR3 is built from 15 residues. The germline V gene encodes CDR1 SGHRS and CDR2 YFSETQ. With 7 bases removed from V and 0 bases from J, the gap between germline ends came to 17 bases. This CDR3 reads CASSPPSPLSYEQYF. CDR3 bases: TGCGCCAGCTCACCCCCCAGCCCCCTCTCCTACGAGCAGTACTTC.

This chain joins TRBV24-1 and TRBJ2-2; 10 bases match TRBD2. V trimming: 2 bases; J trimming: 6 bases; junction bases outside the gene matches: 2. Germline V gene data show CDR1 as KGHDR and CDR2 as SFDVKD. This CDR3 region has 15 residues. The CDR3 loop is CATSDSSGSAGELFF. DNA of the CDR3: TGTGCCACCAGTGATTCTAGCGGGAGTGCCGGGGAGCTGTTTTTT.

The chain uses TRBV7-2 and TRBJ2-1; tentatively, D is TRBD2 (6 bases). CDR1 and CDR2 (germline): SGHTA, FQGNSA. V lost 8 bases to trimming and J lost 3 bases, with 17 bases between them. There are 15 residues in the CDR3. CDR3 in DNA: TGTGCCAGCGGCTACGGCGGGGAATTCTACAATGAGCAGTTCTTC. This sequence encodes CASGYGGEFYNEQFF.

The rearrangement joins TRBV6-5 to TRBJ1-5; no clear D gene. This CDR3 has 14 residues. CDR1 and CDR2 (germline): MNHEY, SVGAGI. Trimming pared 2 bases from V and 0 bases from J, leaving 5 bases between. The CDR3 here is CASSYGDSNQPQHF. In nucleotides, the CDR3 is TGTGCCAGCAGTTACGGGGATAGCAATCAGCCCCAGCATTTT.

The chain employs TRBV5-4 and TRBJ1-2, with TRBD1 matching 7 bases. Germline lookup yields CDR1 SGHNT and CDR2 YYREEE (reference sequence). The CDR3 extends over 15 amino acids. V shed 0 bases, J shed 7 bases, and the junction held 9 bases outside the gene matches. The CDR3, as DNA: TGTGCCAGCAGCTTGGAGGCAGGGGGGGTTGGTGGCTACACCTTC. As protein: CASSLEAGGVGGYTF.